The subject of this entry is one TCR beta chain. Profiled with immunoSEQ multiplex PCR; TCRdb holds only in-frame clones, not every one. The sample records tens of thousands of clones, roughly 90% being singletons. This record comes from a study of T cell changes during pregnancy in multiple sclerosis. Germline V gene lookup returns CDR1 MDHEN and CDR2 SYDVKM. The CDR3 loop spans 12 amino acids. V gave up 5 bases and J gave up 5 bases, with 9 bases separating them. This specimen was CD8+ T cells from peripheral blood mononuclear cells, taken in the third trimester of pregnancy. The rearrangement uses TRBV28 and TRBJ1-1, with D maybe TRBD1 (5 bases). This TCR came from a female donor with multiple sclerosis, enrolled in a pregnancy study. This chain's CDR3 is CASSQGGTEAFF. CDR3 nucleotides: TGTGCCAGCAGTCAGGGTGGGACTGAAGCTTTCTTT.